The source of this TCR beta chain is a study of shared clonotypes between healthy human individuals. Germline V gene data show CDR1 as SGHTA and CDR2 as FQGTGA. This CDR3 is built from 16 residues. Losses at the gene ends were 1 base for V and 3 bases for J; bases not matched to a gene: 8. Study-wide results and limits: Non-shared clonotypes showed lower generation probabilities than clonotypes common to all four donors.

Clones were sequenced by immunoSEQ multiplex PCR, and TCRdb holds only the in-frame ones, with some missing. The sample has 600,000 to 750,000 clones, around 91% seen once. With respect to this clone: As yet, its antigen is unknown.

The source of this sequence is a young man in good health. Some clones in this sample may be carry-over from other donors' samples. Source material: memory CD8+ T cells from PBMCs. This sample's subset: CD45RO+ cells pooled with CCR7-negative TemRA cells. The chain links TRBV7-3 to TRBJ2-7; 8 bases agree with TRBD1. DNA of the CDR3: TGTGCCAGCAGCTTAATTGTCGCAGGGGGCCACTACGAGCAGTACTTC. Its protein product is CASSLIVAGGHYEQYF.